A single sample is the source of the 9 T cell receptor beta chains below, sequenced in a study of identical twins. TCRdb re-analysed the 5' RACE reads in MiXCR, keeping a single row per CDR3 protein. The table has hundreds of thousands of distinct CDR3 sequences, 15% to 20% seen once. These same records also appear under a second study, on T cells expressing NK-cell markers.

Sequenced material: PBMCs. Source of these receptors: a young woman in good health.

The chain couples TRBV12-3 or TRBV12-4 to TRBJ1-2; D might be TRBD1 (6 bases). Trimming took 7 bases from V and 4 from J, leaving 13 bases between them. The CDR3 covers 13 residues. The CDR3 here is CASNSRGSYGYTF. CDR3 coding DNA: TGTGCCAGCAATTCCAGGGGATCCTATGGCTACACCTTC.

This clonotype was found many times. The J gene is TRBJ2-3, the V gene TRBV6-5; 8 bases align to TRBD2. The CDR3 spans 15 residues. The germline CDR1 and CDR2 sequences are MNHEY and SVGAGI. Trimming removed 2 bases from V and 1 base from J; junction bases left unmatched: 2. This chain's CDR3 is CASSYGTRGTDTQYF. Written as DNA, the CDR3 is TGTGCCAGCAGTTACGGGACTAGGGGCACAGATACGCAGTATTTT.

A few counts support this clonotype. The chain links TRBV14 to TRBJ2-7, with a weak D call TRBD2 (5 bases). The germline V gene encodes CDR1 SGHDN and CDR2 FVKESK. This CDR3 comprises 12 residues. Trimming left V 0 bases short and J 7 bases short, with 7 bases between. The CDR3 is CASSQDGGEQYF. CDR3 sequence (DNA): TGTGCCAGCAGCCAAGATGGAGGAGAGCAGTACTTC.

DNA of the CDR3: TGTGCCATCAGTGATTCAGGGACGAACTACGAGCAGTACTTC. Translation gives CAISDSGTNYEQYF. V and J are TRBV10-3 and TRBJ2-7; D is perhaps TRBD1 or TRBD2 (5 bases each). Germline V gene lookup returns CDR1 ENHRY and CDR2 SYGVKD. The CDR3 loop spans 14 amino acids. V lost 3 bases, J lost 3 bases, and 12 bases lay in between.

In its sample, this clonotype was seen a few times. This chain connects TRBV7-2 to TRBJ2-7; TRBD2 is a possible D gene (5 bases). The CDR3 has 16 residues. Trimming pared 4 bases from V and 5 bases from J, leaving 21 bases between. Germline V gives CDR1 SGHTA, CDR2 FQGNSA. The CDR3: CASSSQASKVGNEQYF. The CDR3 DNA reads TGTGCCAGCAGCTCCCAAGCCAGCAAGGTCGGGAACGAGCAGTACTTC. The full variable domain, with the rest looked up from reference TRBV7-2 and TRBJ2-7, is GAGVSQSPSNKVTEKGKDVELRCDPISGHTALYWYRQSLGQGLEFLIYFQGNSAPDKSGLPSDRFSAERTGGSVSTLTIQRTQQEDSAVYLCASSSQASKVGNEQYFGPGTRLTVT.

The chain combines TRBV10-3 with TRBJ2-1; TRBD2 agrees at 12 bases. Germline loops: CDR1 ENHRY, CDR2 SYGVKD. The junction had 3 bases not matched to a gene; V was cut back by 4 bases and J by 5 bases. CDR3 size: 15 residues. The CDR3 DNA reads TGTGCCATCAGTGGAAGGACTAGCGGGAACAATGAGCAGTTCTTC. It codes for CAISGRTSGNNEQFF.

The chain couples TRBV7-2 to TRBJ1-3, with D unclear. The germline V gene has CDR1 SGHTA and CDR2 FQGNSA. The CDR3 has 17 amino acids. Trimming removed 1 base from V and 0 bases from J, with 13 bases in between. CDR3 nucleotides: TGTGCCAGCAGCTTAGGGTCAAGGGCAGGCTCTGGAAACACCATATATTTT. Its translation: CASSLGSRAGSGNTIYF.

This clonotype was observed a single time. The J gene is TRBJ2-4, the V gene TRBV5-5; tentatively, D is TRBD1 or TRBD2 (5 bases each). The V gene lost 5 bases and the J gene lost 7 bases, with 16 bases spanning the gap. This CDR3 has 14 amino acids. From germline, CDR1 is SGHKS and CDR2 YYEKEE (reference sequence). The DNA of the CDR3 is TGTGCCAGCAGGCACCCCGGGGCTGCGAACATTCAGTACTTC. Translation gives CASRHPGAANIQYF.

This sequence joins TRBV12-3 or TRBV12-4 and TRBJ1-4; D gene uncertain. This CDR3 comprises 14 residues. V gave up 6 bases and J gave up 8 bases, with 16 bases separating them. CDR3 region: CASRIAPRGEKLFF. As DNA, the CDR3 is TGTGCCAGCAGAATCGCCCCGCGGGGAGAAAAACTGTTTTTT.